This T cell receptor beta chain was obtained from a study of T cells in Graves' hyperthyroidism and ophthalmopathy (dated by TCRdb to about 2019). Some background on the complete study: Peripheral blood samples were taken at initial diagnosis, before any treatment was given. To identify distinguishing TCR V-J signatures, a discovery cohort of some 100 patients was used, comprising roughly 45 with Graves' ophthalmopathy and some 57 with stable Graves' hyperthyroidism. An independent validation cohort of under 20 hyperthyroidism patients and over 15 patients who later progressed to ophthalmopathy tested prospective prediction of ophthalmopathy. The approximately 100 discovery patients were divided at random into training and test sets in a 7:3 ratio. In roughly six Graves' hyperthyroidism patients, the study also compared T-cell repertoires from thyroid tissue with T-cell repertoires from blood. Once sampling was done, hyperthyroidism patients were given methimazole at a starting dose of 30 mg daily, whereas ophthalmopathy patients were given high-dose intravenous methylprednisolone. According to the paper, TCR Vbeta CDR3 sequencing was carried out on 135 peripheral blood samples, which came from over 40 ophthalmopathy, around 75 hyperthyroidism and roughly 17 progressor patients. Study-wide conclusions, independent of this receptor: Sample size was not statistically predetermined, and blinding of investigators to group allocation was not performed. In validation, the model predicted progression to ophthalmopathy with just under 71% sensitivity and approximately 72% specificity, a median of about six months before onset. In cross-validation, a model built on a 13 V-J signature told ophthalmopathy apart from stable hyperthyroidism with under 90% sensitivity and 81% to 82% specificity, and in testing the same model reached 80%/75%. Most expanded thyroid clonotypes (frequency above 0.001) were also found in blood, which suggests that blood repertoires may mirror thyroid immune responses.

In the ophthalmopathy patients, disease was moderately to severely active, with a Clinical Activity Score of 3 or more, a NOSPECS grade of 4 or more, and a duration of less than 3 months. The study excluded patients with uncontrolled infections, other autoimmune diseases, pregnancy or lactation. Diagnoses relied on clinical symptoms, serum thyroxine and TRAb, thyroid ultrasound and orbital computed tomography. PBMCs were separated from over 9 ml of fresh peripheral blood using Ficoll-Paque density gradient centrifugation. Total RNA was extracted with Trizol reagent, and quality was checked on an Agilent 2100 Bioanalyzer. The TCR beta CDR3 regions were amplified from RNA transcripts. A first-round RT-PCR of the TCR CDR3 used the HTBI primer set with the Qiagen OneStep RT-PCR kit. The libraries were constructed in a second round of multiplex PCR and then size-selected and purified. The libraries were sequenced on an Illumina HiSeq2000 using paired-end 100 bp reads. The authors processed their data as follows. SOAPnuke was used to process the raw data, throwing out any read that contained adapters or uncalled bases, had a mean Phred below 15, or lacked an exact constant-primer or identifier match. High-quality paired reads were merged with COPE v1.2.5, and unique nucleotide sequences were defined as clonotypes. Clonotypes were aligned to IMGT TRBV, TRBD and TRBJ reference segments using MiTCR v1.1. The analysis was restricted to V-J combinations with a frequency above 0.0001, which together covered around 99% of the repertoires. A TCS score was defined as the ratio between F50 (clonal expansion) and ExV (chaos), using BLOSUM62-based TCRdist between CDR3 peptides within each V-J. Welch's t-statistics and random forest reduced around 550 V-J features to 13, which were used in a naive Bayes classifier (R e1071). TCRdb ran its own pipeline on the public reads, namely fastp trimming at Q25 and MiXCR clone calling, and kept in-frame beta chains. Records with the same CDR3 protein are collapsed into one entry carrying the most frequent genes and DNA. What appears here as the V and J calls and clone size reflects TCRdb's work, not the paper's. The sample table holds about 300,000 distinct CDR3 sequences, of which about 19% were seen once. In total, the top ten clones hold roughly 39% of the sample.

The CDR1 and CDR2 encoded by the germline V gene are MDHEN and SYDVKM. Here V drops 6 bases and J drops 5 bases, and the junction holds 20 bases not matched to any gene. The CDR3, cysteine through phenylalanine, is 18 amino acids long. The kept DNA is CDR3 alone, 54 bases in frame from the first base. This clonotype was counted at least ten times. What this receptor recognizes is not known. Base qualities are not recorded, but no much larger clone differs from it by a single base. The specimen was blood. This clonotype originated in a man aged 50-59 years with Graves' ophthalmopathy. The receptor chain draws on TRBV28 and TRBJ2-3; 7 middle bases align to TRBD1. Here the CDR3 is given as CASSSLKEQGIVLDTQYF. The sequenced DNA is TGTGCCAGCAGCTCCTTGAAAGAACAGGGGATCGTTTTAGATACGCAGTATTTT.